Listed below are T cell receptor beta chains from one sample, sequenced in a study of vaccination and CD4 T cells after COVID-19. The antigens of these receptors remain unknown. TCRdb called the PCR reads again in MiXCR, with one record for every CDR3 protein. This table has 20,000 to 25,000 distinct CDR3 sequences, approximately 48% appearing once. Sequenced material: CD4+ T cells from blood, cultured in vitro. The receptors were sampled from a human donor who had recovered from COVID-19. Each CDR3 is given with its conserved first and last residue. A D gene is named only where the DNA matches it firmly. Rows may omit the clone size; those that give it use once, few, many or a size class.

>TRBD1|NA|TRBJ1-1|TRBV6-2/TRBV6-3
CASSRGQGRNTEAFF
TGTGCCAGCAGCCGCGGACAGGGGCGGAACACTGAAGCTTTCTTT
>NA|once|TRBJ2-2|TRBV5-1
CASSLGRVPGELFF
TGCGCCAGCAGCTTGGGAAGGGTCCCCGGGGAGCTGTTTTTT
>NA|once|TRBJ1-2|TRBV19
CASSIVDRTTTIYRVYGYTF
TGTGCCAGTAGTATAGTTGACAGAACAACAACTATATATCGGGTCTATGGCTACACCTTC
>TRBD1|NA|TRBJ2-3|TRBV19
CASSPGTGETQYF
TGTGCCAGTAGTCCCGGGACAGGGGAAACGCAGTATTTT
>TRBD1|NA|TRBJ2-7|TRBV10-3
CAISERTGLYEQYF
TGTGCCATCAGTGAAAGGACAGGGCTTTACGAGCAGTACTTC
>NA|NA|TRBJ1-1|TRBV11-3
CASSLEQGFAAFF
TGTGCCAGCAGCTTAGAACAGGGTTTCGCCGCTTTCTTT
>NA|few|TRBJ1-1|TRBV28
CASSLRGGSEAFF
TGTGCCAGCAGTCTAAGGGGAGGCTCTGAAGCTTTCTTT
>TRBD1|NA|TRBJ1-1|TRBV19
CASTPDRDWTEAFF
TGTGCCAGTACCCCCGACAGGGATTGGACTGAAGCTTTCTTT
>NA|NA|TRBJ1-2|TRBV6-1
CASSGHTGLPLGGYTF
TGTGCCAGCAGTGGACACACGGGACTGCCTTTAGGGGGCTACACCTTC
>TRBD1|few|TRBJ1-3|TRBV6-1
CASTDRAGNTIYF
TGTGCCAGCACCGACAGGGCTGGAAACACCATATATTTT